This TCR beta chain was captured by sequencing in a study of blood T cell repertoires in COVID-19. On the study more broadly: The United States, Italy and Spain supplied acute and convalescent COVID-19 samples.

Comment on this clone: A read error may account for a junction end that differs from germline.

The repertoire was sequenced with immunoSEQ multiplex PCR; TCRdb's copy has only in-frame clones and lacks some. The sample contains about 190,000 clones, 86% of which appear only once. CDR1 and CDR2 from the germline V gene are SGHAT and FQNNGV. There are 18 residues in the CDR3. The sequenced sample was peripheral blood. This chain uses TRBV11-2 with TRBJ1-1, with TRBD1 identical over 7 bases. This clonotype was sampled from a woman in her twenties or thirties with active or convalescent COVID-19. This CDR3 reads CASTLKKRSGTENTEAFF. CDR3 nucleotides: TGTGCCAGCACCTTAAAAAAAAGGTCCGGGACAGAGAACACTGAAGCTTTCTTT.